This passage covers 9 T cell receptor beta chains from one sample sequenced in a study of HIV-infected children after antiretroviral therapy interruption. RNA-based 3' RACE libraries used unique molecular identifiers. TCRdb ran MiXCR on the 3' RACE reads and lists one entry per CDR3 protein. The sample lists approximately 89,000 distinct CDR3 sequences, approximately 6.9% occurring once. As to treatment: PENTA 11 planned treatment interruption arm or continuous ART arm. The source material was CD45RA+ CD4+ T cells from PBMCs, pooled from several time points, sampled from a donor given antiretroviral therapy, either interrupted or continuous. Documented subset: naive CD4+ CD45RA+ CD45RO- T cells. These receptors all stem from a pool of human donors with HIV.

The chain carries TRBV2 and TRBJ2-2, with 11 nucleotides matching TRBD1. CDR3 length: 15 amino acids. CDR1 is SNHLY, CDR2 FYNNEI, per germline. V shed 8 bases and J 3 bases; nucleotides not matched to a gene: 5. The chain's CDR3 is CASSGQGAYTGELFF. CDR3 DNA sequence: TGTGCCAGCTCTGGACAGGGGGCTTACACCGGGGAGCTGTTTTTT. Complete variable domain (other parts from reference TRBV2 and TRBJ2-2): EPEVTQTPSHQVTQMGQEVILRCVPISNHLYFYWYRQILGQKVEFLVSFYNNEISEKSEIFDDQFSVERPDGSNFTLKIRSTKLEDSAMYFCASSGQGAYTGELFFGEGSRLTVL.

This clonotype was observed many times. V usage is TRBV10-3 and J usage is TRBJ1-2; no clear D. V shed 3 bases and J shed 3 bases, with 11 bases lying between them. CDR3 length: 14 amino acids. In germline, CDR1 is ENHRY, CDR2 SYGVKD. The CDR3 protein is CAISDQAKDYGYTF. The CDR3 DNA is TGTGCCATCAGTGACCAGGCCAAAGACTATGGCTACACCTTC.

In this sample, this clonotype turned up many times. The chain has TRBV6-6 and TRBJ2-1; D remains ambiguous. The CDR3 spans 13 residues. Germline V lookup: CDR1 MNHNY, CDR2 SVGAGI (reference sequence). Deletions cut 4 bases from V and 7 bases from J, with 11 bases between. The CDR3 spells CASSSLNGNEQFF. CDR3 in DNA: TGTGCCAGCAGTTCCCTCAACGGTAATGAGCAGTTCTTC.

This clonotype has ten or more counts. V and J are TRBV28 and TRBJ1-2; 10 nucleotides line up with TRBD1. Looked up from germline, CDR1 is MDHEN and CDR2 is SYDVKM. V lost 3 bases, J lost 7 bases, and 11 bases stayed unmatched. CDR3 length: 16 residues. CDR3 residues: CASSLADRGHGGGYTF. In DNA, the CDR3 is TGTGCCAGCAGTTTGGCCGACAGGGGGCACGGCGGTGGCTACACCTTC.

This clonotype was observed many times. Here the CDR3 reads CASSLLAGVWHEQFF. CDR3 DNA sequence: TGTGCCAGCAGCCTACTAGCGGGAGTCTGGCATGAGCAGTTCTTC. The chain uses TRBV12-3 or TRBV12-4 and TRBJ2-1; 11 nucleotides agree with TRBD2. V trimming: 6 bases; J trimming: 8 bases; junction bases outside the gene matches: 9. CDR3 length equals 15 residues.

The chain is built from TRBV3-1 and TRBJ2-5; TRBD2 matches at 10 bases. The junction had 2 bases not matched to a gene; V was cut back by 2 bases and J by 2 bases. The CDR3 covers 15 residues. The germline V gene encodes CDR1 LGHDT and CDR2 YNNKEL (reference sequence). For the CDR3, the DNA is TGTGCCAGCAGCCAAACGACTAGCGGGCAAGAGACCCAGTACTTC. It is translated as CASSQTTSGQETQYF.

The rearrangement uses TRBV6-5 and TRBJ2-7; TRBD2 aligns across 9 bases. J lost 3 bases, V lost 4 bases, and 7 bases had no gene match. Germline CDR1 MNHEY, CDR2 SVGAGI. The CDR3 spans 15 residues. The CDR3: CASSSRGGKLYEQYF. CDR3 sequence (DNA): TGTGCCAGCAGTTCGCGGGGGGGCAAGCTCTACGAGCAGTACTTC.

This clonotype was counted many times. The rearrangement joins TRBV14 to TRBJ2-1, with 8 bases lining up with TRBD2. V trimming: 2 bases; J trimming: 7 bases; junction bases outside the gene matches: 4. There are 14 residues in the CDR3. CDR1 and CDR2 from the germline V gene are SGHDN and FVKESK. The CDR3 sequence: CASSQPRLANEQFF. CDR3 nucleotide sequence: TGTGCCAGCAGCCAACCCCGACTAGCGAATGAGCAGTTCTTC.

This clonotype has a count of ten or more. The V gene is TRBV7-9, the J gene TRBJ2-7; 16 nucleotides agree with TRBD2. CDR1 and CDR2 from the germline V gene are SEHNR and FQNEAQ (reference sequence). Trimming at V came to 6 bases and at J to 2 bases, leaving 13 bases not matched to a gene. This CDR3 has 19 amino acids. CDR3 in DNA: TGTGCCAGCAGTTTCCTGGGACTAGCGGGAGGGCCCTGGGCCTACGAGCAGTACTTC. As protein: CASSFLGLAGGPWAYEQYF.